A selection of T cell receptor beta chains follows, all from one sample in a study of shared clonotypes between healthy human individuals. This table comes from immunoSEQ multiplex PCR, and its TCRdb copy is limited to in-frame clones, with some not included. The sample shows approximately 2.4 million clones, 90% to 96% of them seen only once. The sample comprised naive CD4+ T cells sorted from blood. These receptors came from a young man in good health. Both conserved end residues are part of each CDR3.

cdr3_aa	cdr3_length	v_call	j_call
CASSTWTETNEQFF	14	TRBV9	TRBJ2-1
CASSLTGGPLGDEQYF	16	TRBV11-2	TRBJ2-7
CASSGGGRELFF	12	TRBV2	TRBJ2-2
CASTEERGSYEQYF	14	TRBV2	TRBJ2-7
CASSYAPQRDRNEQFF	16	TRBV6-6	TRBJ2-1
CSVGGQGVYYGYTF	14	TRBV29-1	TRBJ1-2
CASSLTYTEAFF	12	TRBV6-6	TRBJ1-1
CASTLFVLADYNEQFF	16	TRBV7-2	TRBJ2-1
CASSQTTGPNQPQHF	15	TRBV4-1	TRBJ1-5
CASSLGLAGDYNEQFF	16	TRBV5-1	TRBJ2-1
CASSPGTTDNSPLHF	15	TRBV5-1	TRBJ1-6
CASSLWTGSYEQYF	14	TRBV5-1	TRBJ2-7
CASSLSGRPDQPQHF	15	TRBV5-1	TRBJ1-5
CASRQGGSQPQHF	13	TRBV19	TRBJ1-5
CASSPEEVPTLHF	13	TRBV5-5	TRBJ1-6
CARSPDASSGNTIYF	15	TRBV5-3	TRBJ1-3
CASTREGRDTQYF	13	TRBV7-2	TRBJ2-3
CASSLEDYGYTF	12	TRBV28	TRBJ1-2
CASSPGQISGKPQHF	15	TRBV18	TRBJ1-5
CASRTTGYGELFF	13	TRBV5-6	TRBJ2-2
CASSLIGTTIYF	12	TRBV28	TRBJ1-3
CASSYGSGSYEQYF	14	TRBV6-5	TRBJ2-7
CASGIAGGSTGELFF	15	TRBV11-2	TRBJ2-2
CASSPRDREGYGYTF	15	TRBV19	TRBJ1-2
CAISRRGPTDTQYF	14	TRBV10-3	TRBJ2-3
CAIGWDSNQPQHF	13	TRBV10-3	TRBJ1-5
CASREQGNYGYTF	13	TRBV6-1	TRBJ1-2
CASSPLRGQETQYF	14	TRBV18	TRBJ2-5
CASSLDLTEAFF	12	TRBV11-2	TRBJ1-1
CASSLYGAQDEQYF	14	TRBV11-2	TRBJ2-7
CASSHGAKSEFTEAFF	16	TRBV5-4	TRBJ1-1